The rows below give T cell receptor beta chains drawn from one sample of a study of a mutant IDH1 vaccine in newly diagnosed glioma. Which antigens these TCRs recognize remains unknown. Only in-frame clones appear in the TCRdb table, and some are missing; sequencing was by immunoSEQ multiplex PCR. The sample lists 45,000 to 55,000 clones; 79% were seen once. The sample was PBMCs, taken from a glioma patient whose treatment included an IDH1 peptide vaccine. These receptors were taken from a man aged 40-49 years with glioma. Both conserved end residues are part of each CDR3. Fields, in order: D gene, J gene, clone size, V gene, CDR3 protein, CDR3 DNA. A D gene is named only where the DNA matches it firmly. Size is stated for part of the rows, as once, few or many counts, or as a class when the clone is expanded.

>TRBD1|TRBJ2-5|NA|TRBV29-1
CSVVTGEKTQYF
TGCAGCGTCGTGACAGGGGAAAAGACCCAGTACTTC
>NA|TRBJ2-1|once|TRBV20-1
CSARLGGWAFF
TGCAGTGCTAGACTCGGGGGATGGGCATTCTTC
>NA|TRBJ2-7|NA|TRBV7-9
CASSHRTAPYEQYF
TGTGCCAGCAGCCACAGGACCGCACCCTACGAGCAGTACTTC
>NA|TRBJ2-1|NA|TRBV4-1
CASSQFSYNEQFF
TGCGCCAGCAGCCAGTTCAGTTACAATGAGCAGTTCTTC
>TRBD1|TRBJ1-6|once|TRBV5-8
CASSWTGGPLHF
TGTGCCAGCAGCTGGACAGGGGGGCCCCTCCACTTT
>NA|TRBJ1-1|NA|TRBV5-1
CASSLEAGLAEAFF
TGCGCCAGCAGCTTGGAGGCAGGGTTAGCCGAAGCTTTCTTT
>NA|TRBJ2-2|once|TRBV19
CASSVWRRLFF
TGTGCCAGTAGTGTCTGGAGGCGGCTGTTTTTT
>NA|TRBJ2-7|NA|TRBV27
CASSLGRPPSYEQYF
TGTGCCAGCAGTTTAGGACGGCCTCCCTCCTACGAGCAGTACTTC
>TRBD1|TRBJ2-3|NA|TRBV5-6
CASSGQGKDTQYF
TGTGCCAGCAGCGGACAGGGGAAAGATACGCAGTATTTT
>NA|TRBJ2-7|NA|TRBV5-6
CASSSPRWGYEQYF
TGTGCCAGCAGCTCCCCCCGGTGGGGCTACGAGCAGTACTTC
>TRBD2|TRBJ2-4|NA|TRBV5-4
CASSPRSGGNIQYF
TGTGCCAGCAGCCCGCGTTCGGGGGGAAACATTCAGTACTTC
>NA|TRBJ2-1|once|TRBV5-4
CASSLDGQPVNNEQFF
TGTGCCAGCAGCTTGGATGGGCAGCCAGTTAACAATGAGCAGTTCTTC
>NA|TRBJ2-7|NA|TRBV4-1
CASSQDLGDYEQYF
TGCGCCAGCAGCCAAGATCTGGGAGACTACGAGCAGTACTTC
>TRBD1|TRBJ2-5|NA|TRBV2
CASSEQGAWETQYF
TGTGCCAGCAGTGAACAGGGGGCCTGGGAGACCCAGTACTTC
>TRBD1|TRBJ1-6|NA|TRBV5-4
CASKPGQGDTLHF
TGTGCCAGCAAACCGGGACAGGGAGACACCCTCCACTTT
>NA|TRBJ1-2|NA|TRBV5-1
CASSFGGEDYGYTF
TGCGCCAGCAGCTTTGGGGGGGAGGACTATGGCTACACCTTC
>NA|TRBJ1-3|once|TRBV23-1
CASSCAPGTLFSTIYF
TGCGCCAGCAGTTGCGCACCCGGGACTTTATTTAGCACCATATATTTT
>NA|TRBJ1-1|once|TRBV6-5
CASSLGGFRTEAFF
TGTGCCAGCAGTCTTGGGGGTTTTAGGACTGAAGCTTTCTTT
>NA|TRBJ1-2|NA|TRBV13
CASSLGAGDYGYTF
TGTGCCAGCAGCTTAGGAGCAGGGGACTATGGCTACACCTTC
>NA|TRBJ1-5|NA|TRBV15
CATSRNWGQGQPQHF
TGTGCCACCAGCAGGAACTGGGGGCAGGGTCAGCCCCAGCATTTT
>NA|TRBJ1-4|once|TRBV5-1
CASSFETDKEKLFF
TGCGCCAGCAGCTTCGAGACAGACAAGGAAAAACTGTTTTTT
>NA|TRBJ1-3|NA|TRBV11-2
CASSARQVGNTIYF
TGTGCCAGCAGCGCACGACAGGTGGGAAACACCATATATTTT
>NA|TRBJ1-1|NA|TRBV7-9
CASSQPGGTGEAFF
TGTGCCAGCAGCCAGCCGGGGGGAACAGGTGAAGCTTTCTTT